Given below is one T cell receptor (beta chain) in context. No antigen is known for it. This sample was taken from a study of T cell repertoires in cytomegalovirus infection. On the study more broadly: CMV epitopes, recently identified HLA-C-restricted and well-studied HLA-B-restricted, were used. CMV infection together with matching HLA type was indicated by public TCR beta signatures.

Study-wide findings and caveats: Pooled public TCR beta family frequency picked out CMV carriers with the relevant HLA.

Via MiXCR, TCRdb re-called the reads, giving one row per CDR3 protein. The sample contains about 140,000 distinct CDR3 sequences, over 30% of which appear only once. V lost 0 bases and J 7 bases, leaving 16 bases between the germline ends. This CDR3 has 15 residues. Germline lookup yields CDR1 SGHKS and CDR2 YYEKEE (reference sequence). The V gene is TRBV5-5, the J gene TRBJ1-1, with D possibly TRBD1 on 5 matching bases. This receptor was taken from a human donor in good health (CMV status not recorded). Some clones in this sample may be carry-over from other donors' samples. Sequenced here: CD8+ T cells from cultured PBMCs, sampled from culture after CMV antigen stimulation. CDR3 sequence reads: CASSLALEVGVEAFF. For the CDR3, the DNA is TGTGCCAGCAGCTTGGCGTTGGAGGTAGGGGTTGAAGCTTTCTTT.